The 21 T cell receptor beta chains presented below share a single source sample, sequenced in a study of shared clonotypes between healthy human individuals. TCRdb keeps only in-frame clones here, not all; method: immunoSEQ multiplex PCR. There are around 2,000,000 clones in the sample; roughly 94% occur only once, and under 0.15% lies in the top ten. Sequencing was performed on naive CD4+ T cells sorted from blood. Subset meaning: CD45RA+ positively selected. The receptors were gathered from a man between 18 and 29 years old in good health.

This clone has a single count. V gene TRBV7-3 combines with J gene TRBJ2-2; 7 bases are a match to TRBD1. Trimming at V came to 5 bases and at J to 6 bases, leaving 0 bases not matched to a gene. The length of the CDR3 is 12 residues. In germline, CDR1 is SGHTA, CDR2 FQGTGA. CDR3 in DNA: TGTGCCAGCAGCCAGGGGGCCGGGGAGCTGTTTTTT. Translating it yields CASSQGAGELFF.

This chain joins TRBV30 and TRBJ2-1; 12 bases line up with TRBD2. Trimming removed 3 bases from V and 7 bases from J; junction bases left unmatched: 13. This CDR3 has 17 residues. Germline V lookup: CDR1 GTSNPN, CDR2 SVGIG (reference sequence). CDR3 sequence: CAWSPKTSGSLGNEQFF. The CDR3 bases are TGTGCCTGGAGCCCGAAGACTAGCGGGAGTTTGGGGAATGAGCAGTTCTTC.

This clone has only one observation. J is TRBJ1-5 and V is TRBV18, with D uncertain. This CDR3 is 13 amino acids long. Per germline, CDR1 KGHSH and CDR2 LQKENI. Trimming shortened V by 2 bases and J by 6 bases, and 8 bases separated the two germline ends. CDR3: CASSPAGVQPQHF. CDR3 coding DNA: TGTGCCAGCTCACCAGCAGGTGTTCAGCCCCAGCATTTT.

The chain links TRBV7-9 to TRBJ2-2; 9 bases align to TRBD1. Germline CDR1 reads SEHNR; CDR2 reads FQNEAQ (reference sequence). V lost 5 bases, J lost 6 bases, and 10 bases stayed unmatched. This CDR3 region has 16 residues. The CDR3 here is CASSRGTGSVAGELFF. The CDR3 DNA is TGTGCCAGCAGCCGCGGGACAGGGTCCGTGGCCGGGGAGCTGTTTTTT.

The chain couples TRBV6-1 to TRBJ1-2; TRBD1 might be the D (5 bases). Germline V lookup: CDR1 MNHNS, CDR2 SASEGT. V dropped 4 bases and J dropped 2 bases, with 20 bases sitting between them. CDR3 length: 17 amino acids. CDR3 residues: CASSAWGGRILNYGYTF. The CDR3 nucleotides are TGTGCCAGCAGTGCTTGGGGCGGCAGGATCCTCAACTATGGCTACACCTTC.

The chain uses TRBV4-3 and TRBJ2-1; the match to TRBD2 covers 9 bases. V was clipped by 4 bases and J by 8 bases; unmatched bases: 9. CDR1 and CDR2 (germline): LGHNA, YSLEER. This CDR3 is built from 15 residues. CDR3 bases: TGCGCCAGCAGCCCTAGGACTAGCGCAGTAGATGAGCAGTTCTTC. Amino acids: CASSPRTSAVDEQFF.

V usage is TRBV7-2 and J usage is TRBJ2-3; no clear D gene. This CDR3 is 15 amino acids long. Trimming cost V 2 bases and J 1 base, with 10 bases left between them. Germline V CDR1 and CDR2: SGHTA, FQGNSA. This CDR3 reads CASSLPLTRTDTQYF. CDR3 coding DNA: TGTGCCAGCAGCTTACCGCTAACACGCACAGATACGCAGTATTTT.

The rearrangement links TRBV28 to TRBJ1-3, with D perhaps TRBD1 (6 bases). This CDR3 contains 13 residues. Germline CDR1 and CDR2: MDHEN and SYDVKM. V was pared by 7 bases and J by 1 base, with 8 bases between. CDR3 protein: CASTQGSGNTIYF. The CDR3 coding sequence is TGTGCCAGCACACAGGGTTCTGGAAACACCATATATTTT.

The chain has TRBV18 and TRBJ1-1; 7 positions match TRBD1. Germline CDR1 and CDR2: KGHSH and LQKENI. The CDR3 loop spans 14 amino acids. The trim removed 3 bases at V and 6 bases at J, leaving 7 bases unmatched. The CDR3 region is CASSPDRALAEAFF. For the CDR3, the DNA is TGTGCCAGCTCACCCGACAGGGCTTTAGCTGAAGCTTTCTTT. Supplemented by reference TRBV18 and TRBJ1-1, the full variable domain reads NAGVMQNPRHLVRRRGQEARLRCSPMKGHSHVYWYRQLPEEGLKFMVYLQKENIIDESGMPKERFSAEFPKEGPSILRIQQVVRGDSAAYFCASSPDRALAEAFFGQGTRLTVV.

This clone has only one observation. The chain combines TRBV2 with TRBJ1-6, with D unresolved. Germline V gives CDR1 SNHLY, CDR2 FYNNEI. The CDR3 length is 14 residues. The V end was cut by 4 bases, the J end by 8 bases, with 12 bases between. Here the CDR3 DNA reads TGTGCCAGCAGTGGAGACATACCCCATTCACCCCTCCACTTT. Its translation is CASSGDIPHSPLHF.

The CDR3 region is CASSWGLLGLDGTDTQYF. CDR3 nucleotide sequence: TGTGCCAGCAGCTGGGGCCTATTAGGACTCGATGGCACAGATACGCAGTATTTT. This chain joins TRBV11-3 and TRBJ2-3; TRBD1 or TRBD2 may be the D gene (5 bases each). Germline CDR1 is SGHNT and CDR2 is YENEEA. This CDR3 is built from 18 residues. Trimming took off 4 bases at V and 1 base at J, with 21 bases between the two ends. The whole variable domain, remainder taken from reference TRBV11-3 and TRBJ2-3, is EAGVVQSPRYKIIEKKQPVAFWCNPISGHNTLYWYLQNLGQGPELLIRYENEEAVDDSQLPKDRFSAERLKGVDSTLKIQPAELGDSAVYLCASSWGLLGLDGTDTQYFGPGTRLTVL.

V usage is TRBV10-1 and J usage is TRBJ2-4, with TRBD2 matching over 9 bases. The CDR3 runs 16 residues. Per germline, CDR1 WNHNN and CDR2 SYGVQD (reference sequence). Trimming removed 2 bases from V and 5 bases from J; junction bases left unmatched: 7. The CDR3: CASSERSGGSENIQYF. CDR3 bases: TGCGCCAGCAGTGAGCGTAGCGGGGGTTCCGAAAACATTCAGTACTTC.

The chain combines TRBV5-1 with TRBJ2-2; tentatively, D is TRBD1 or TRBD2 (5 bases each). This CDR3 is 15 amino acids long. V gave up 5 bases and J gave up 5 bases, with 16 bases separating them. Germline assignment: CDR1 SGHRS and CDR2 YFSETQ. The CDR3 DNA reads TGCGCCAGCAGTTTGTCGGGACCCGCAACCGGGGAGCTGTTTTTT. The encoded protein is CASSLSGPATGELFF.

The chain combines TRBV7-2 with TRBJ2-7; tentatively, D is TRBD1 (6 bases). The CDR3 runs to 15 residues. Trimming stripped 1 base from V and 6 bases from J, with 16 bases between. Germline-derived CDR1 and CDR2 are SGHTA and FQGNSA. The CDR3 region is CASSLGRTRGREQYF. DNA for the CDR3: TGTGCCAGCAGCTTAGGGAGGACCAGGGGACGCGAGCAGTACTTC.

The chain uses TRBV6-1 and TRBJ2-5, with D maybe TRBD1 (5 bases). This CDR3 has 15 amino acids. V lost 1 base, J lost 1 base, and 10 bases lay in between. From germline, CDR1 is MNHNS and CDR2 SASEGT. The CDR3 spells CASSEGTSAQETQYF. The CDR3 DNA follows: TGTGCCAGCAGTGAAGGGACATCTGCCCAAGAGACCCAGTACTTC.

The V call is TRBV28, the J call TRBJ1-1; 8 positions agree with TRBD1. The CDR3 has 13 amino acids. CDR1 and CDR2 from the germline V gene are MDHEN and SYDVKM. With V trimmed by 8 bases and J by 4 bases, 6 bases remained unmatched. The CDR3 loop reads CASLTGAATEAFF. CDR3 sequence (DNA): TGTGCCAGCCTGACAGGGGCGGCCACTGAAGCTTTCTTT.

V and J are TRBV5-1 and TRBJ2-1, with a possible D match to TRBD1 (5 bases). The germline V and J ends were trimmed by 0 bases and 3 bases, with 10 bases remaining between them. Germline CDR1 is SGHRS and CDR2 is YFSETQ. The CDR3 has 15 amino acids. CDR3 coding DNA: TGCGCCAGCAGCTTGGCCGGACAAGACTACAATGAGCAGTTCTTC. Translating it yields CASSLAGQDYNEQFF. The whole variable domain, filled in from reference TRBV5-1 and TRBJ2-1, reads KAGVTQTPRYLIKTRGQQVTLSCSPISGHRSVSWYQQTPGQGLQFLFEYFSETQRNKGNFPGRFSGRQFSNSRSEMNVSTLELGDSALYLCASSLAGQDYNEQFFGPGTRLTVL.

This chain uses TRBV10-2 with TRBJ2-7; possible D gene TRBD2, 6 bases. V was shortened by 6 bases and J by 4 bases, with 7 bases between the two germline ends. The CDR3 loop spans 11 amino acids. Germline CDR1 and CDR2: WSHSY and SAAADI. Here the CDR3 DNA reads TGCGCCAGCAGGCGGGATTACGAGCAGTACTTC. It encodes CASRRDYEQYF.

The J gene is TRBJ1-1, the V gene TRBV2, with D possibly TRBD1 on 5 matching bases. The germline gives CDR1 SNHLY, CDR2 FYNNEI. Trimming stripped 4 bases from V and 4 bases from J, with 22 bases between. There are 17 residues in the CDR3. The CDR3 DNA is TGTGCCAGCAGTGGGGGCCCCCGACCCTCAACCAGCACTGAAGCTTTCTTT. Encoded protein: CASSGGPRPSTSTEAFF.

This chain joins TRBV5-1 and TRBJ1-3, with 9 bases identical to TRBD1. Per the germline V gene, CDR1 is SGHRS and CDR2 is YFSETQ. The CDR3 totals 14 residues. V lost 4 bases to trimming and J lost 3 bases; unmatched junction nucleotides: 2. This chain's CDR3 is CASSKDRGGNTIYF. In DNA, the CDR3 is TGCGCCAGCAGCAAGGACAGGGGTGGAAACACCATATATTTT.

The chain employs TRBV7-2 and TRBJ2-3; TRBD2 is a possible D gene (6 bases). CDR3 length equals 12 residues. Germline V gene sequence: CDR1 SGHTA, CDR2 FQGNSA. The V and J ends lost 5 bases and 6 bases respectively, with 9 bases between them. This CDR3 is CASSQTRDTQYF. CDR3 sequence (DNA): TGTGCCAGCAGCCAGACTAGGGATACGCAGTATTTT.